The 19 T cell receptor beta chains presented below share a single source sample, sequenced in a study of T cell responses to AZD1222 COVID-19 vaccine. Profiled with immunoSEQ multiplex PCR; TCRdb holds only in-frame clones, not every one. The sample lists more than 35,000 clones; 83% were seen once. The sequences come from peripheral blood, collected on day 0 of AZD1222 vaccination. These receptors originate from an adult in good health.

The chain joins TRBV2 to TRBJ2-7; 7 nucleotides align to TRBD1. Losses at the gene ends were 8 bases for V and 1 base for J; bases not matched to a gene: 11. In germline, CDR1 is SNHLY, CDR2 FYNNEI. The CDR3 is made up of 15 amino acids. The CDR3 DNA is TGTGCCAGCTCAAACCCGGACAGGCTATCCTACGAGCAGTACTTC. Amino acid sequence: CASSNPDRLSYEQYF.

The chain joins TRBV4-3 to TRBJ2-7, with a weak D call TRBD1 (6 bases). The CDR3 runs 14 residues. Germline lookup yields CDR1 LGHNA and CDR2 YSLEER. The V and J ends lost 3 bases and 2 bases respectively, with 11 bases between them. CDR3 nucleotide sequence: TGCGCCAGCAGCCATGAGACAGGAGCCTACGAGCAGTACTTC. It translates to CASSHETGAYEQYF.

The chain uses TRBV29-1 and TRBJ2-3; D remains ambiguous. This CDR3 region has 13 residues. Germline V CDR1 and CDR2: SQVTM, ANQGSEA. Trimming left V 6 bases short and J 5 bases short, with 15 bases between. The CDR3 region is CSVGPASRDTQYF. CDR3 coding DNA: TGCAGCGTCGGGCCCGCCTCACGAGATACGCAGTATTTT.

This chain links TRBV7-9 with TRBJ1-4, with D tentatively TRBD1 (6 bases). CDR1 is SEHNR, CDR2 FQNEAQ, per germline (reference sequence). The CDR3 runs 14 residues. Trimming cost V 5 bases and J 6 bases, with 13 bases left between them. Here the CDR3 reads CASSLRGADEKLFF. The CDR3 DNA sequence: TGTGCCAGCAGCCTCAGGGGCGCGGATGAAAAACTGTTTTTT.

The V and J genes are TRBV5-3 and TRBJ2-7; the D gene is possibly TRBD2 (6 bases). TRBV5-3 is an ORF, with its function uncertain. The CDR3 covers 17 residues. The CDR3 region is CAELGGPLFANSYEQYF. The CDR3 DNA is TGTGCGGAATTGGGAGGACCCTTATTCGCAAACTCCTACGAGCAGTACTTC.

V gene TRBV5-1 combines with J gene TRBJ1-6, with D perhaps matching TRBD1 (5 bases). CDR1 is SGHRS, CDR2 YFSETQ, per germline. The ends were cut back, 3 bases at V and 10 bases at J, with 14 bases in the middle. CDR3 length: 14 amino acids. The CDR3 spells CASSSDRGVSPLHF. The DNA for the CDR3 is TGCGCCAGCAGCTCCGACAGAGGTGTGTCACCCCTCCACTTT.

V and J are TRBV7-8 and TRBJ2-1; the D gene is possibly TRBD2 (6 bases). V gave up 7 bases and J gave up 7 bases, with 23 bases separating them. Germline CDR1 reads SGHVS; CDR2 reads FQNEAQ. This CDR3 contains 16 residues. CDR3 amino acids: CASTLYGSPTGNEQFF. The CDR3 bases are TGTGCCAGCACCCTTTACGGGAGCCCGACGGGGAATGAGCAGTTCTTC. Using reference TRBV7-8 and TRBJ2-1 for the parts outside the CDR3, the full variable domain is GAGVSQSPRYKVAKRGQDVALRCDPISGHVSLFWYQQALGQGPEFLTYFQNEAQLDKSGLPSDRFFAERPEGSVSTLKIQRTQQEDSAVYLCASTLYGSPTGNEQFFGPGTRLTVL.

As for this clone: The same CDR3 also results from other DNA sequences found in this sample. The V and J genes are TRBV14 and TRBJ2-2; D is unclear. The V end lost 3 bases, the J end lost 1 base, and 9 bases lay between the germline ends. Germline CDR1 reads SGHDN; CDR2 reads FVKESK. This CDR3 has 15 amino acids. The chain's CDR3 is CASSQELGNTGELFF. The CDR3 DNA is TGTGCCAGCAGCCAGGAACTCGGGAACACCGGGGAGCTGTTTTTT.

Written as DNA, the CDR3 is TGTGCCAGCACACCTAGCTCCTACAATGAGCAGTTCTTC. Its protein product is CASTPSSYNEQFF. The chain recombines TRBV6-6 with TRBJ2-1, with D unclear. This CDR3 has 13 residues. Germline CDR1 MNHNY, CDR2 SVGAGI (reference sequence). The ends were cut back, 7 bases at V and 0 bases at J, with 7 bases in the middle.

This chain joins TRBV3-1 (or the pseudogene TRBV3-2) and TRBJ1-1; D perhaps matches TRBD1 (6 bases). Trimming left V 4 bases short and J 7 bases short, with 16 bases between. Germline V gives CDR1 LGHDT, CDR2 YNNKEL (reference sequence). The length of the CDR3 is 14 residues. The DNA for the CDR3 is TGTGCCAGCAGCCGACCTGGGGTACAGGGTGAAGCTTTCTTT. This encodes CASSRPGVQGEAFF.

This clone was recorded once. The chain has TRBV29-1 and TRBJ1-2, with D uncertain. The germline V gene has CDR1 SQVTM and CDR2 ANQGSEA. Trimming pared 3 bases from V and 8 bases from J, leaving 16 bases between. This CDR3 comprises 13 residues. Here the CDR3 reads CSVEGDGGQGYTF. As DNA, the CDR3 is TGCAGCGTTGAGGGTGACGGAGGCCAAGGCTACACCTTC.

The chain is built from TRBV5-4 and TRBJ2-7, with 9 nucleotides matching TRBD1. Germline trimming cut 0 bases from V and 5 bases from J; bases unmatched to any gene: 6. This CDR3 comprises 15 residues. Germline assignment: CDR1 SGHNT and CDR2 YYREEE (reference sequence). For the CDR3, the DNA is TGTGCCAGCAGCTTGGCACAGGGGGCGCCCCACGAGCAGTACTTC. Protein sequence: CASSLAQGAPHEQYF.

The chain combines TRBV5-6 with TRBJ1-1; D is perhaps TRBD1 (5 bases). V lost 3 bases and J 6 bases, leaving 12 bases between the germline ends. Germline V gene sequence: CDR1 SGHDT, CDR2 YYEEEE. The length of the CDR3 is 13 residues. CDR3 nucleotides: TGTGCCAGCAGCTCCGGGACTGACCCTGAAGCTTTCTTT. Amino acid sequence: CASSSGTDPEAFF.

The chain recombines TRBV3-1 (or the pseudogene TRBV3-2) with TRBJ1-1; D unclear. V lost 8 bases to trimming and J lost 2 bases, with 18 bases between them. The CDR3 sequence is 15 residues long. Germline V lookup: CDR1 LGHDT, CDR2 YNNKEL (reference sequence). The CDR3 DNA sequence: TGTGCCAGCCAACGGGCTCTGGGAGGAAACACTGAAGCTTTCTTT. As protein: CASQRALGGNTEAFF.

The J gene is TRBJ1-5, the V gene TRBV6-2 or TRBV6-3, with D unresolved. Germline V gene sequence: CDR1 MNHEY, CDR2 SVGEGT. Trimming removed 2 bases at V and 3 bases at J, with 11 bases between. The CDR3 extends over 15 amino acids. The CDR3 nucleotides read TGTGCCAGCAGTTACGAAGACACCTACAATCAGCCCCAGCATTTT. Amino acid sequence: CASSYEDTYNQPQHF.

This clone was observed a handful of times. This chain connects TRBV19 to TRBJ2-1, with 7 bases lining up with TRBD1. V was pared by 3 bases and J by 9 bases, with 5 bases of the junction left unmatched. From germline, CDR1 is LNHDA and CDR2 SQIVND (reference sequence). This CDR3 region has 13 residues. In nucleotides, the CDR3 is TGTGCCAGTAGTATTCCCGGACAGGCTGAGCAGTTCTTC. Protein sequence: CASSIPGQAEQFF.

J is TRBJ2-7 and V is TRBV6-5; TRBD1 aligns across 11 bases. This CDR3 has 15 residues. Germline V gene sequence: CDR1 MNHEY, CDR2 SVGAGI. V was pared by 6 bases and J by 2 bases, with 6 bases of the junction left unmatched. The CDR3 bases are TGTGCCAGCAGATCCGGGACAGGGGGTACCTACGAGCAGTACTTC. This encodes CASRSGTGGTYEQYF.

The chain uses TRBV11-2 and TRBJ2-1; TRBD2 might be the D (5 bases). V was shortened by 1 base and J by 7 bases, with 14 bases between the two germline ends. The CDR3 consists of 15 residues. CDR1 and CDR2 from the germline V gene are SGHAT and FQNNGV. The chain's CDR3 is CASSLGWTGINEQFF. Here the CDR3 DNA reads TGTGCCAGCAGCTTAGGCTGGACTGGCATTAATGAGCAGTTCTTC.

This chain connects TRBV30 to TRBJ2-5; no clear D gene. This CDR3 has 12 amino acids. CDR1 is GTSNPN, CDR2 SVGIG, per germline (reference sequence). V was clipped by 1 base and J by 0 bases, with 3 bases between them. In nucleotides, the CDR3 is TGTGCCTGGAGTGGCTACCAAGAGACCCAGTACTTC. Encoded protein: CAWSGYQETQYF.